Each of the 27 T cell receptor beta chains below was sequenced from the same sample in a study of T-cell memory formation after mild COVID-19. A single record per CDR3 protein comes from TCRdb applying MiXCR to the 5' RACE reads. The data show approximately 580,000 distinct CDR3 sequences, approximately 20% seen once. Sequencing was carried out using PBMCs or a T cell subset sorted from them (not recorded which). Every receptor here comes from an adult woman who had mild COVID-19 (a few samples of this study predate the infection). Cell type and time point are not known.

This chain links TRBV29-1 with TRBJ2-4; D is undetermined. The CDR3 covers 15 residues. Germline CDR1 SQVTM, CDR2 ANQGSEA. V lost 1 base to trimming and J lost 0 bases, with 10 bases between them. DNA of the CDR3: TGCAGCGTTGAAGTAATGCAGCTAGCCAAAAACATTCAGTACTTC. As protein: CSVEVMQLAKNIQYF. The entire variable domain, with the rest obtained from reference TRBV29-1 and TRBJ2-4, is as follows: SAVISQKPSRDICQRGTSLTIQCQVDSQVTMMFWYRQQPGQSLTLIATANQGSEATYESGFVIDKFPISRPNLTFSTLTVSNMSPEDSSIYLCSVEVMQLAKNIQYFGAGTRLSVL.

The rearrangement joins TRBV11-3 to TRBJ2-7, with D possibly matching TRBD2 (6 bases). Trimming removed 5 bases at V and 6 bases at J, with 17 bases between. The CDR3 sequence is 14 residues long. In germline, CDR1 is SGHNT, CDR2 YENEEA. The CDR3 nucleotides are TGTGCCAGCAGCCCGGAAGGGCTCGGGGGCGAGCAGTACTTC. This sequence encodes CASSPEGLGGEQYF.

The rearrangement links TRBV7-3 to TRBJ2-6, with 10 bases lining up with TRBD1. Germline loops: CDR1 SGHTA, CDR2 FQGTGA. J was trimmed by 1 base and V by 2 bases; bases with no gene match: 2. This CDR3 is 17 amino acids long. The CDR3 loop reads CASSLWDRGSGANVLTF. The CDR3 DNA reads TGTGCCAGCAGCTTATGGGACAGGGGATCTGGGGCCAACGTCCTGACTTTC.

This clonotype has more than one count but fewer than ten. The junction departs from the called germline gene at one end, perhaps through a read error. The V call is TRBV19, the J call TRBJ1-1, with 9 bases identical to TRBD1. There are 14 residues in the CDR3. Germline V gives CDR1 LNHDA, CDR2 SQIVND (reference sequence). The CDR3 loop reads CASTNMPGQGRAFF. Written as DNA, the CDR3 is TGTGCCAGTACTAACATGCCGGGACAGGGTAGGGCTTTTTTT.

The chain couples TRBV5-1 to TRBJ2-5; no reliable D call. This CDR3 has 14 residues. CDR1 and CDR2 (germline): SGHRS, YFSETQ. V shed 9 bases and J shed 5 bases, with 20 bases lying between them. The CDR3 sequence is CATTPRANGETQYF. The CDR3 nucleotides read TGCGCCACCACTCCTCGGGCGAATGGGGAGACCCAGTACTTC.

The rearrangement links TRBV7-8 to TRBJ2-3; tentative D call: TRBD2 (6 bases). The CDR3 consists of 14 residues. The V and J ends lost 8 bases and 0 bases respectively, with 12 bases between them. Per the germline V gene, CDR1 is SGHVS and CDR2 is FQNEAQ. The CDR3 coding sequence is TGTGCCAGCGGGGGAGGCGCTAGCACAGATACGCAGTATTTT. It is translated as CASGGGASTDTQYF.

This rearrangement joins TRBV6-5 to TRBJ2-1, with D possibly matching TRBD1 (5 bases). Germline V CDR1 and CDR2: MNHEY, SVGAGI. Between the trimmed V and J ends, which lost 5 bases and 2 bases, there was a span of 16 bases. CDR3 length equals 16 residues. The chain's CDR3 is CASSQIRVVAYNEQFF. The CDR3 DNA sequence: TGTGCCAGCAGTCAGATCAGGGTCGTGGCCTACAATGAGCAGTTCTTC.

The rearrangement uses TRBV20-1 and TRBJ2-5; tentative D call: TRBD2 (6 bases). The CDR3 runs to 13 residues. The germline V gene encodes CDR1 DFQATT and CDR2 SNEGSKA (reference sequence). V dropped 3 bases and J dropped 5 bases, with 13 bases sitting between them. CDR3 sequence reads: CSASARAGETQYF. In DNA, the CDR3 is TGCAGTGCTAGTGCGAGAGCGGGCGAGACCCAGTACTTC.

This clonotype was counted a few times. This chain joins TRBV14 and TRBJ2-2; the D is unclear. The CDR3 spans 15 residues. Germline V gene data show CDR1 as SGHDN and CDR2 as FVKESK. Trimming stripped 0 bases from V and 1 base from J, with 6 bases between. The CDR3 is CASSQEMVNTGELFF. For the CDR3, the DNA is TGTGCCAGCAGCCAAGAGATGGTGAACACCGGGGAGCTGTTTTTT.

The chain has TRBV9 and TRBJ2-1, with 7 bases that match TRBD2. V lost 6 bases to trimming and J lost 0 bases; unmatched junction nucleotides: 6. The CDR3 is 15 residues long. CDR1 is SGDLS, CDR2 YYNGEE, per germline. The CDR3 sequence is CASNPAGTSYNEQFF. CDR3 nucleotide sequence: TGTGCCAGCAACCCAGCGGGAACCTCCTACAATGAGCAGTTCTTC. The full variable domain, in which reference TRBV9 and TRBJ2-1 provide the parts outside the CDR3, is DSGVTQTPKHLITATGQRVTLRCSPRSGDLSVYWYQQSLDQGLQFLIQYYNGEERAKGNILERFSAQQFPDLHSELNLSSLELGDSALYFCASNPAGTSYNEQFFGPGTRLTVL.

This clonotype was counted ten times or more. The gene calls are TRBV9 and TRBJ2-7, with D possibly called TRBD1 or TRBD2 (5 bases each). V dropped 2 bases and J dropped 1 base, with 7 bases sitting between them. The CDR3 is 13 amino acids. Germline V lookup: CDR1 SGDLS, CDR2 YYNGEE. CDR3 DNA: TGTGCCAGCAGCGTGGGACCGTCCTACGAGCAGTACTTC. Translation gives CASSVGPSYEQYF.

This rearrangement joins TRBV13 to TRBJ2-7, with a weak D call TRBD1 (5 bases). Germline assignment: CDR1 PRHDT and CDR2 FYEKMQ (reference sequence). This CDR3 has 14 amino acids. Trimming took off 0 bases at V and 6 bases at J, with 12 bases between the two ends. The CDR3 is CASSLGTANAEQYF. DNA for the CDR3: TGTGCCAGCAGCTTAGGGACAGCTAATGCCGAGCAGTACTTC. The variable domain in full, with the rest retrieved from reference TRBV13 and TRBJ2-7, is AAGVIQSPRHLIKEKRETATLKCYPIPRHDTVYWYQQGPGQDPQFLISFYEKMQSDKGSIPDRFSAQQFSDYHSELNMSSLELGDSALYFCASSLGTANAEQYFGPGTRLTVT.

This clonotype was observed many times. The CDR3 DNA reads as TGCGCCAGCAGCCAAGACGGGCTAGCCAAAAACATTCAGTACTTC. Its translation is CASSQDGLAKNIQYF. The chain recombines TRBV4-3 with TRBJ2-4, with D uncertain. This CDR3 comprises 15 residues. Germline CDR1 reads LGHNA; CDR2 reads YSLEER. Trimming cost V 0 bases and J 0 bases, with 6 bases left between them.

This clonotype has a handful of counts. This chain uses TRBV5-6 with TRBJ1-2; D possibly corresponds to TRBD1 (6 bases). V was cut by 1 base and J by 8 bases, with 18 bases left in between. The CDR3 totals 15 residues. The germline V gene encodes CDR1 SGHDT and CDR2 YYEEEE. As DNA, the CDR3 is TGTGCCAGCAGCTTGTTTTTGTGGGGGGCAGGCGGCTACACCTTC. The encoded protein is CASSLFLWGAGGYTF.

The genes are TRBV14 and TRBJ1-1, with D hard to call. The ends were cut back, 5 bases at V and 1 base at J, with 14 bases in the middle. Germline V CDR1 and CDR2: SGHDN, FVKESK. The CDR3 is 15 residues long. The CDR3 spells CASSSKGNWNTEAFF. CDR3 coding DNA: TGTGCCAGCAGCTCCAAGGGAAATTGGAACACTGAAGCTTTCTTT.

This clonotype appeared a few times. The V and J genes are TRBV27 and TRBJ1-4; D possibly corresponds to TRBD1 (5 bases). Germline-derived CDR1 and CDR2 are MNHEY and SMNVEV (reference sequence). V was cut by 6 bases and J by 4 bases, with 12 bases left in between. CDR3 length: 14 amino acids. CDR3 in DNA: TGTGCCAGCAGAACCGGACAACATAATGAAAAACTGTTTTTT. Its translation: CASRTGQHNEKLFF.

The chain couples TRBV5-4 to TRBJ1-3; D perhaps matches TRBD1 (6 bases). The CDR3 has 16 residues. Germline lookup yields CDR1 SGHNT and CDR2 YYREEE (reference sequence). V shed 3 bases and J shed 7 bases, with 20 bases lying between them. The CDR3 spells CASSSRTGRLGNTIYF. The CDR3 DNA reads TGTGCCAGCAGCTCTCGTACAGGGCGCCTGGGGAACACCATATATTTT.

The chain carries TRBV4-3 and TRBJ1-5; 9 nucleotides align to TRBD1. This CDR3 has 16 residues. The J segment lost 5 bases and the V segment lost 0 bases, leaving 5 bases of the junction unmatched. Germline V gene lookup returns CDR1 LGHNA and CDR2 YSLEER. The CDR3 here is CASSQDWGQGHQPQHF. In nucleotides, the CDR3 is TGCGCCAGCAGCCAAGATTGGGGACAGGGACATCAGCCCCAGCATTTT.

This clonotype was seen a handful of times. The J gene is TRBJ2-1, the V gene TRBV19; D is undetermined. The CDR3 runs to 14 residues. The germline CDR1 and CDR2 sequences are LNHDA and SQIVND (reference sequence). V shed 0 bases and J shed 3 bases, with 6 bases lying between them. DNA for the CDR3: TGTGCCAGTAGTATAGAGGTAGACTACAATGAGCAGTTCTTC. As protein: CASSIEVDYNEQFF.

Only a few counts were recorded for this clonotype. The rearrangement joins TRBV5-1 to TRBJ2-3; 8 bases are a match to TRBD1. CDR1 and CDR2 from the germline V gene are SGHRS and YFSETQ. After removal of 2 bases from V and 3 bases from J, the junction contained 8 bases not matched to a gene. The CDR3 is 16 residues long. The CDR3 loop is CASSFGQGSRTDTQYF. In DNA form, the CDR3 reads TGCGCCAGCAGCTTCGGACAGGGTAGTAGGACAGATACGCAGTATTTT.

This clonotype was counted a few times. This rearrangement joins TRBV6-5 to TRBJ2-2; D unresolved. Germline V CDR1 and CDR2: MNHEY, SVGAGI. CDR3 length: 15 residues. Trimming took 5 bases from V and 6 from J, leaving 16 bases between them. The CDR3 here is CASSSKSRTSGELFF. The CDR3 coding sequence is TGTGCCAGCAGTAGCAAAAGTCGGACGTCCGGGGAGCTGTTTTTT.

The V and J genes are TRBV12-3 or TRBV12-4 and TRBJ2-7; 10 nucleotides agree with TRBD2. The DNA end is more similar to TRBJ2-1, so the J call may be wrong. This CDR3 has 15 amino acids. The CDR3 reads CASSQRTSGYNEQFF. The DNA of the CDR3 is TGTGCCAGCAGCCAACGGACTAGCGGATACAATGAGCAGTTCTTC.

V usage is TRBV15 and J usage is TRBJ2-1; 7 bases fit TRBD1. The V gene's germline CDR1 is LNHNV and CDR2 YYDKDF (reference sequence). The CDR3 runs to 17 residues. Unmatched junction bases numbered 18, after V lost 6 bases and J lost 7 bases. The CDR3 DNA reads as TGTGCCACCAGGGGGGACGGGACAGCTCGCCCTCTTAATGAGCAGTTCTTC. It yields the protein CATRGDGTARPLNEQFF.

The chain carries TRBV6-6 and TRBJ2-7; D unresolved. The CDR3 contains 16 residues. Trimming removed 0 bases at V and 5 bases at J, with 17 bases between. CDR1 is MNHNY, CDR2 SVGAGI, per germline (reference sequence). CDR3 nucleotides: TGTGCCAGCAGTTACTCGAGAGACGGTGTTCTGGACGAGCAGTACTTC. It yields the protein CASSYSRDGVLDEQYF.

The chain is built from TRBV29-1 and TRBJ1-2, with 8 bases that match TRBD1. The ends lost 5 bases at V and 1 base at J; junction bases unmatched: 3. Germline CDR1 SQVTM, CDR2 ANQGSEA. This CDR3 has 13 residues. The CDR3 sequence is CSVLTGDNYGYTF. CDR3 sequence (DNA): TGCAGCGTTCTGACAGGGGATAACTATGGCTACACCTTC.

The sample holds a few counts of this clonotype. For the CDR3, the DNA is TGCAGCGTAAGCGGGAGCGCCTACGAGCAGTACTTC. Residues: CSVSGSAYEQYF. J is TRBJ2-7 and V is TRBV29-1; TRBD2 aligns across 8 bases. The J segment lost 2 bases and the V segment lost 6 bases, leaving 3 bases of the junction unmatched. Per germline, CDR1 SQVTM and CDR2 ANQGSEA. This CDR3 has 12 residues.

This clonotype was seen at least ten times. The rearrangement joins TRBV7-8 to TRBJ2-4; possible D gene TRBD1, 6 bases. The CDR3 spans 19 residues. The V and J ends lost 5 bases and 0 bases respectively, with 23 bases between them. Germline V gives CDR1 SGHVS, CDR2 FQNEAQ. The CDR3, as DNA: TGTGCCAGCAGCATCATCCACAGGGACGGACCTGGAGCCAAAAACATTCAGTACTTC. This gives the protein CASSIIHRDGPGAKNIQYF. The full variable domain, with the rest looked up from reference TRBV7-8 and TRBJ2-4, is GAGVSQSPRYKVAKRGQDVALRCDPISGHVSLFWYQQALGQGPEFLTYFQNEAQLDKSGLPSDRFFAERPEGSVSTLKIQRTQQEDSAVYLCASSIIHRDGPGAKNIQYFGAGTRLSVL.